This T cell receptor beta chain comes out of a study of blood T cell repertoires in COVID-19 (dated by TCRdb to about 2020). Context from the whole study: Collaborator samples came from the United States, Italy and Spain and covered acute and convalescent phases of COVID-19. The dataset comprised deeply sampled blood TCRbeta repertoires from subjects exposed to, actively infected with, or recovered from COVID-19. The samples were drawn from two sources: the first 160 participants of the ongoing ImmuneRACE study, and 1,254 subjects contributed by 6 global collaborators. HLA class I and class II types, where available, came from metadata supplied by the sample provider rather than from assay-based typing. A de-identified subject ID, COVID-19 status, age in years and sex were almost always included in the sample metadata. The repertoires were released in a freely available public database meant as a resource for research on the immune response to SARS-CoV-2. The material from the prospective study consisted of cDNA or gDNA derived from T cells, B-cell-depleted T cells, or PBMCs.

As regards this clone: The target of this receptor is not known. Base qualities are not recorded, but no much larger clone differs from it by a single base.

The collaborating institutions used their own protocols to collect whole blood in K2EDTA tubes. Collaborator samples were shipped for TCRbeta analysis as frozen whole blood, isolated PBMCs, or DNA extracted from either sample type. What the study reported, not specific to this receptor: The quantity of clinical and demographic metadata differed by source and by participant and was supplied without curation.

Per the germline V gene, SGHRS is the CDR1 and YFSETQ is the CDR2. Its CDR3 holds 14 amino acids, cysteine through phenylalanine. The only DNA kept is the CDR3, 42 bases in frame from the first base. V is pared back by 3 bases and J by 5 bases, with 14 bases lying between the germline termini. TCRbeta CDR3 regions were amplified from genomic DNA by means of the immunoSEQ Assay, a bias-controlled multiplex PCR. From the authors' description of their analysis: Within the assay, amplification of reference gene primers was used to estimate how many nucleated cells each sample contained. Sequence reads were collapsed and filtered to measure the absolute abundance of every unique TCRbeta CDR3 rearrangement. For each sample, productive Simpson clonality was calculated as the square root of Simpson's diversity index over productive rearrangements. Entries here come from immuneACCESS through TCRdb and include only in-frame sequences with V and J called. Some clones fail to appear in such tables; in the studies checked, an unresolved V gene covers under half of the shortfall, and the cause of the remainder is unknown. That table furnishes V, J and clone size, whereas the DNA furnished D and trimming. This sample is represented by 110,000 to 150,000 clones; about 80% of them were singletons. The ten most abundant clones make up roughly 8% of the sample.

This chain is built from TRBV5-1 and TRBJ1-2; 6 matching bases give a weak D call of TRBD1. Specimen: peripheral blood. The clonotype was recovered from a human donor in a cohort sampled during active COVID-19. Here the CDR3 is given as CASSWGRDNYGYTF. The nucleotide sequence reads as follows: TGCGCCAGCAGCTGGGGAAGGGACAATTATGGCTACACCTTC.